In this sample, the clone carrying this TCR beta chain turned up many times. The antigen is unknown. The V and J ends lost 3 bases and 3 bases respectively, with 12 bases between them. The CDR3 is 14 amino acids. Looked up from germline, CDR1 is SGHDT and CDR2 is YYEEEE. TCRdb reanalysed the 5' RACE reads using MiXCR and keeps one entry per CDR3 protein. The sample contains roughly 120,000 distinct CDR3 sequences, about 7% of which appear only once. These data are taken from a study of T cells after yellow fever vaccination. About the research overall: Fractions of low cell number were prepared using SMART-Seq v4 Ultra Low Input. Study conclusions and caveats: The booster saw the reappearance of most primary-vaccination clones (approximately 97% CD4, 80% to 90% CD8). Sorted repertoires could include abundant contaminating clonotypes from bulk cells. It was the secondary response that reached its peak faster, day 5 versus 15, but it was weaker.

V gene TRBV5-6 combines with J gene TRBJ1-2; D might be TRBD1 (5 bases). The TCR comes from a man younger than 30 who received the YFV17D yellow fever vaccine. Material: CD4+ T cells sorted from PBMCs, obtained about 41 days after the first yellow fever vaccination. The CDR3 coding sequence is TGTGCCAGCAGCTCCACGGGACCCGACTATGGCTACACCTTC. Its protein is CASSSTGPDYGYTF.